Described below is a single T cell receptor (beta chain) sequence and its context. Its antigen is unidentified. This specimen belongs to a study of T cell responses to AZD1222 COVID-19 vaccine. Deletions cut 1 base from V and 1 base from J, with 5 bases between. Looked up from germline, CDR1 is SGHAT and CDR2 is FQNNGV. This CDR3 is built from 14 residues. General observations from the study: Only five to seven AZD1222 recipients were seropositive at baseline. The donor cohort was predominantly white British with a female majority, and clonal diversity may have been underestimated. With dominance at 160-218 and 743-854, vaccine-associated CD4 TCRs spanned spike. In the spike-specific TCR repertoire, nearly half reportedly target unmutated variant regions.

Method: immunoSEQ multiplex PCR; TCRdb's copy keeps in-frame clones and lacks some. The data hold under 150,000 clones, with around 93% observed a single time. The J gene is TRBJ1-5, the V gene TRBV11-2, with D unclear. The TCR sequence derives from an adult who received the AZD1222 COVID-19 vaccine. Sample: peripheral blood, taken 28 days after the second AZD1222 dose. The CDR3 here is CASSLGLSNQPQHF. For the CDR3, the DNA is TGTGCCAGCAGCTTAGGACTAAGCAATCAGCCCCAGCATTTT. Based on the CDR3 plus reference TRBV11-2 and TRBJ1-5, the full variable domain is EAGVAQSPRYKIIEKRQSVAFWCNPISGHATLYWYQQILGQGPKLLIQFQNNGVVDDSQLPKDRFSAERLKGVDSTLKIQPAKLEDSAVYLCASSLGLSNQPQHFGDGTRLSIL.